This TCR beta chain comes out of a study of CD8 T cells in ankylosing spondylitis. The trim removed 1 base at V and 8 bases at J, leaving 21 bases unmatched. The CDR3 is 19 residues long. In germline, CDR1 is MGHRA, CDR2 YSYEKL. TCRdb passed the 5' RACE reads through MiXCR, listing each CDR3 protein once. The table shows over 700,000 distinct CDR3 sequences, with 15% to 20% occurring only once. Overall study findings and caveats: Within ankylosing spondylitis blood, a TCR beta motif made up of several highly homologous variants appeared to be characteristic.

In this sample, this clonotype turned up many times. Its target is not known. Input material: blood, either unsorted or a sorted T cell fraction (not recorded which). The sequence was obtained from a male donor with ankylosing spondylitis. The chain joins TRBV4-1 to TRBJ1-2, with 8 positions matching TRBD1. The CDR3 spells CASSQVVVLRTGPRSGYTF. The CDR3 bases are TGCGCCAGCAGCCAAGTCGTAGTCTTGAGGACAGGGCCGCGTTCGGGCTACACCTTC.